This T cell receptor beta chain is from a study of blood T cell repertoires in COVID-19 (dated by TCRdb to the early 2020s). A note on the overall study: Collaborator samples came from the United States, Italy and Spain and covered acute and convalescent phases of COVID-19. Subjects who had been exposed to COVID-19, were actively infected with it, or had recovered from it provided the deeply sampled blood TCRbeta repertoires that made up the dataset. The sample metadata nearly always contained a de-identified subject ID, COVID-19 status, age in years and sex. A freely available public database, intended as a resource for researchers studying the immune response to SARS-CoV-2, is where the repertoires were released. Samples were obtained from the ongoing ImmuneRACE study (first 160 participants) and from over 1,000 subjects provided by 6 global collaborators. The prospective study material was composed of cDNA or gDNA derived from T cells, B-cell-depleted T cells, or PBMCs. Where available, HLA class I and class II types were obtained from metadata supplied by the sample provider rather than from assay-based typing. General conclusions and limits of the study: The quantity of clinical and demographic metadata differed by source and by participant and was supplied without curation.

Its CDR3 holds 14 amino acids, cysteine through phenylalanine. Of the read, only the CDR3 DNA is kept; its 42 bases are in frame from base 1. Based on the germline V gene, the CDR1 and CDR2 sequences are MNHNS and SASEGT. V drops 1 base and J drops 5 bases, leaving 11 bases in between. The immunoSEQ Assay, a bias-controlled multiplex PCR, was used to amplify TCRbeta CDR3 regions from genomic DNA. Under the source paper's analysis protocol: Within the assay, amplification of reference gene primers was used to estimate how many nucleated cells each sample contained. To quantify the absolute abundance of each unique TCRbeta CDR3 rearrangement, sequence reads were collapsed and filtered. For each sample, productive Simpson clonality was calculated as the square root of Simpson's diversity index over productive rearrangements. Imported from immuneACCESS, the table was reduced by TCRdb to in-frame sequences with V and J called. These copies leave out some clones; in studies compared against another copy, an unresolved V gene accounts for under half, and the cause of the remainder is not known. V and J calls and clone size follow that table, whereas D and trimming were derived from the DNA. The sample profile shows some 130,000 clones; 79% of them were found once. The biggest ten clones account for around 3.3% of the sample.

For this clone: Its antigen has not been determined. Base qualities are not at hand, and no much larger clone is one base apart.

The collaborating institutions used their own protocols to collect whole blood in K2EDTA tubes. For TCRbeta analysis, collaborators shipped samples as frozen whole blood, isolated PBMCs, or DNA extracted from either of those sample types. The sample taken for sequencing was peripheral blood. The clonotype originates from a man in his fifties or sixties with acute or convalescent COVID-19. The rearranged chain carries TRBV6-1 and TRBJ2-5; possibly the D gene is TRBD2, per 5 matching bases. The nucleotides read TGTGCCAGCAGTGAAGGGGCGACGGGGGAGACCCAGTACTTC. Protein translation: CASSEGATGETQYF.